This is a list of T cell receptor beta chains from one sample in a study of beta chain features in type 1 diabetes. The table came from immunoSEQ multiplex PCR; TCRdb's copy has only in-frame clones and leaves some out. Of roughly 250,000 clones listed, 9.6% are singletons. Source material: naive CD4+ T cells from blood. Receptor source: a woman under 30 in good health. The CDR3 runs from the conserved cysteine through the conserved F or W. Each record gives: J gene, V gene, clone size, D gene, CDR3 DNA, CDR3 protein. A D gene is named only where the DNA matches it firmly. For some rows the clone size is stated as once, few or many, or as a class when expanded; others skip it.

>TRBJ1-2|TRBV19|few|TRBD1
TGTGCCAGTAGTGTCACAGGGGATCATGGCTACACCTTC
CASSVTGDHGYTF
>TRBJ2-5|TRBV6-6|-|-
TGTGCCAGCAGTCAACTCATGACAGTCCAAGGAGAGACCCAGTACTTC
CASSQLMTVQGETQYF
>TRBJ2-7|TRBV4-1|many|-
TGCGCCAGCAGCCAAGTACTACAATCCTACGAGCAGTACTTC
CASSQVLQSYEQYF
>TRBJ1-5|TRBV9|-|-
TGTGCCAGCAGCGTCGATGCGGGTCAGCCCCAGCATTTT
CASSVDAGQPQHF
>TRBJ1-2|TRBV5-1|-|TRBD1
TGCGCCAGCAGCATGAGCCCCGGGACAGGGAACTCTAACTATGGCTACACCTTC
CASSMSPGTGNSNYGYTF
>TRBJ2-5|TRBV10-2|few|TRBD2
TGCGCCAGCAGAGGACTAGCGGGGGAGACCCAGTACTTC
CASRGLAGETQYF
>TRBJ1-5|TRBV19|-|-
TGTGCCAGTGCAGGCCGCAATCAGCCCCAGCATTTT
CASAGRNQPQHF
>TRBJ1-4|TRBV2|-|-
TGTGCCAGCAGTGCGGGCAGGGGCGGTGAAAAACTGTTTTTT
CASSAGRGGEKLFF
>TRBJ2-7|TRBV5-4|few|-
TGTGCCAGCAGCTTCGGCAGGGAAGCCGAGCAGTACTTC
CASSFGREAEQYF
>TRBJ2-7|TRBV6-6|-|-
TGTGCCAGCAGTTACTCGGGACAAATCTACGAGCAGTACTTC
CASSYSGQIYEQYF
>TRBJ1-2|TRBV18|few|-
TGTGCCAGCTCACCAGTTAACAGGGATGACTATGGCTACACCTTC
CASSPVNRDDYGYTF
>TRBJ1-6|TRBV6-5|-|-
TGTGCCAGCAGTTCGACAGGCGATAATTCACCCCTCCACTTT
CASSSTGDNSPLHF
>TRBJ1-2|TRBV30|-|-
TGTGCCTGGGGTGGCAGGGGAAGAGATGGCTACACCTTC
CAWGGRGRDGYTF
>TRBJ2-3|TRBV11-2|few|-
TGTGCCAGCAGCTTAGTCAGGGCAAGGAATACAGATACGCAGTATTTT
CASSLVRARNTDTQYF
>TRBJ1-2|TRBV2|-|TRBD1
TGTGCCAGCAGTCCGGACAGGGGGGACTATGGCTACACCTTC
CASSPDRGDYGYTF
>TRBJ2-6|TRBV7-8|-|-
TGTGCCAGCAGCTACCCACAGGCTGGGGCCAACGTCCTGACTTTC
CASSYPQAGANVLTF
>TRBJ2-2|TRBV28|few|TRBD1
TGTGCCAGCAGTTTGTCAGGGGGTACCACCGGGGAGCTGTTTTTT
CASSLSGGTTGELFF
>TRBJ2-2|TRBV6-5|-|TRBD2
TGTGCCAGCAGTTATGGACTAGCGGGAGCCGGGGAGCTGTTTTTT
CASSYGLAGAGELFF
>TRBJ2-5|TRBV11-2|-|-
TGTGCCAGCATCTTCAGACAGATCCAAGAGACCCAGTACTTC
CASIFRQIQETQYF
>TRBJ1-1|TRBV30|few|-
TGTGCCTGGAGTGTGAACTCCGGGACACCGAACACTGAAGCTTTCTTT
CAWSVNSGTPNTEAFF
>TRBJ1-5|TRBV18|-|-
TGTGCCAGCTCACCAGAGGGCAGCGGGGGTCAGCCCCAGCATTTT
CASSPEGSGGQPQHF
>TRBJ2-2|TRBV29-1|-|-
TGCAGCGTCCGCCTTAGGGGCAGGGTGTTTACCAACACCGGGGAGCTGTTTTTT
CSVRLRGRVFTNTGELFF
>TRBJ1-1|TRBV11-2|few|TRBD1
TGTGCCAGCAGCTCTGCGGGACAGGATACCTTCTTT
CASSSAGQDTFF
>TRBJ1-2|TRBV5-6|-|-
TGTGCCAGCAGCTTGGCGGGTAACTATGGCTACACCTTC
CASSLAGNYGYTF